This T cell receptor beta chain was identified during a study of blood T cell repertoires in COVID-19. Study information: The United States, Italy and Spain were the sources of the acute and convalescent COVID-19 samples.

Germline CDR1 is MNHNS and CDR2 is SASEGT. The CDR3 is 18 residues long. Trimming removed 1 base from V and 5 bases from J; junction bases left unmatched: 12. This clone was seen just once. Original processing notes: Using reference gene primer amplification, nucleated cell counts were estimated. Using immunoSEQ multiplex PCR, the repertoire was profiled, and TCRdb retains in-frame clones only, with some absent. V and J calls and clone size follow that table, whereas D and trimming were derived from the DNA. The repertoire has approximately 220,000 clones, approximately 86% of them found once; the top ten carry approximately 3%.

The sequence was obtained from a man between 60 and 75 years old with acute or convalescent COVID-19. The chain uses TRBV6-1 and TRBJ2-5; 11 bases are shared with TRBD2. Material: peripheral blood. CDR3 protein: CASSEEWASGGPRETQYF. CDR3 nucleotides: TGTGCCAGCAGTGAAGAGTGGGCTAGCGGGGGGCCGCGTGAGACCCAGTACTTC.